A single sample is the source of the 8 T cell receptor beta chains below, sequenced in a study of T cells in Graves' hyperthyroidism and ophthalmopathy. Amplified regions were TCR beta CDR3 sequences from RNA transcripts. The TCR CDR3 was amplified in a first-round RT-PCR using the HTBI primer set. Using its own MiXCR run on the multiplex PCR reads, TCRdb lists one record per CDR3 protein. The data hold a few hundred thousand distinct CDR3 sequences, with roughly 13% observed a single time. The specimen was blood. These receptors all come from a woman under 30 with Graves' hyperthyroidism.

Regarding this clonotype: A much larger clone is a single base away; this may be a read error. The conserved phenylalanine or tryptophan is not found at the CDR3 terminus, so this likely reflects a read error. The V gene is TRBV6-1, the J gene TRBJ1-5; unclear D gene. CDR3 length: 15 amino acids. CDR1 is MNHNS, CDR2 SASEGT, per germline. V gave up 5 bases and J gave up 3 bases, with 14 bases separating them. Written as DNA, the CDR3 is TGTGCCAGCAGTCTTGACGGACGGAACAATCAGCCCCAGCATCTT. It codes for CASSLDGRNNQPQHL.

This clonotype has ten or more counts. The chain is built from TRBV27 and TRBJ1-6; 11 bases align to TRBD1. The germline gives CDR1 MNHEY, CDR2 SMNVEV (reference sequence). This CDR3 comprises 16 residues. V was pared by 4 bases and J by 4 bases, with 3 bases of the junction left unmatched. The DNA for the CDR3 is TGTGCCAGCAGTTCAGGGACAGGGGGTTATAATTCACCCCTCCACTTT. Its translation: CASSSGTGGYNSPLHF.

There are many counts of this clonotype. The J gene is TRBJ2-1, the V gene TRBV11-2; D may correspond to TRBD1 or TRBD2 (6 bases each). CDR1 and CDR2 (germline): SGHAT, FQNNGV. Trimming pared 8 bases from V and 2 bases from J, leaving 16 bases between. CDR3 length: 15 residues. CDR3: CASGPSGATYNEQFF. The DNA of the CDR3 is TGTGCCAGCGGGCCGTCGGGGGCAACCTACAATGAGCAGTTCTTC.

The sample holds many counts of this clonotype. J is TRBJ2-7 and V is TRBV18; D may be TRBD1 or TRBD2 (6 bases each). The germline gives CDR1 KGHSH, CDR2 LQKENI. V lost 0 bases to trimming and J lost 7 bases, with 16 bases between them. The CDR3 covers 15 residues. In DNA, the CDR3 is TGTGCCAGCTCACCACCGGTTGGGGGGCTCGGAGAGCAGTACTTC. Translation: CASSPPVGGLGEQYF. Looking up the rest from reference TRBV18 and TRBJ2-7 gives the full variable domain: NAGVMQNPRHLVRRRGQEARLRCSPMKGHSHVYWYRQLPEEGLKFMVYLQKENIIDESGMPKERFSAEFPKEGPSILRIQQVVRGDSAAYFCASSPPVGGLGEQYFGPGTRLTVT.

This clonotype was recorded many times. This chain uses TRBV27 with TRBJ2-3; the match to TRBD2 covers 7 bases. V was clipped by 5 bases and J by 6 bases; unmatched bases: 17. CDR3 length equals 17 residues. Germline CDR1 is MNHEY and CDR2 is SMNVEV (reference sequence). The CDR3 protein is CASSKDPGWGGTDTQYF. As DNA, the CDR3 is TGTGCCAGCAGTAAAGACCCAGGGTGGGGGGGGACTGATACGCAGTATTTT.

This clonotype has ten or more counts. The chain has TRBV12-3 or TRBV12-4 and TRBJ2-1, with D perhaps TRBD1 (5 bases). Between the trimmed V and J ends, which lost 5 bases and 1 base, there was a span of 15 bases. The CDR3 is 16 residues long. In nucleotides, the CDR3 is TGTGCCAGCAGTGCCAGGGTCGGGTGGTCCTACAATGAGCAGTTCTTC. Its translation is CASSARVGWSYNEQFF.

This clonotype was detected many times. The chain recombines TRBV24-1 with TRBJ2-3, with 7 nucleotides matching TRBD1. The CDR3 extends over 14 amino acids. From germline, CDR1 is KGHDR and CDR2 SFDVKD. The trim removed 7 bases at V and 2 bases at J, leaving 5 bases unmatched. CDR3 DNA: TGTGCCACCAGCCGACAGGGTTACACAGATACGCAGTATTTT. Encoded protein: CATSRQGYTDTQYF.

The rearrangement links TRBV7-2 to TRBJ1-1; 7 nucleotides agree with TRBD1. This CDR3 contains 13 residues. CDR1 and CDR2 from the germline V gene are SGHTA and FQGNSA. The ends lost 8 bases at V and 6 bases at J; junction bases unmatched: 9. The CDR3 loop reads CASGAWQGAEAFF. The CDR3 nucleotides are TGTGCCAGCGGCGCCTGGCAGGGGGCTGAAGCTTTCTTT.